This entry lists 20 T cell receptor beta chains sequenced from one sample in a study of blood T cell repertoires in COVID-19. Assay: immunoSEQ multiplex PCR; the TCRdb copy retains only in-frame clones and omits some. The sample yields some 260,000 clones, around nine tenths seen once. Sequenced material: peripheral blood. Receptors originate from an older man with acute or convalescent COVID-19.

The chain is built from TRBV19 and TRBJ2-7, with a tentative D call TRBD2 (8 bases). The germline CDR1 and CDR2 sequences are LNHDA and SQIVND (reference sequence). Trimming pared 6 bases from V and 2 bases from J, leaving 23 bases between. The CDR3 is 17 residues long. In DNA form, the CDR3 reads TGTGCCAGTAGCCCAGGGGGGGGCGGGGGGACGGCCTACGAGCAGTACTTC. Translating gives CASSPGGGGGTAYEQYF.

This clone was observed a handful of times. J is TRBJ2-5 and V is TRBV5-4, with TRBD2 matching over 8 bases. The CDR3 has 15 amino acids. V shed 4 bases, J shed 1 base, and the junction held 6 bases outside the gene matches. Germline CDR1 reads SGHNT; CDR2 reads YYREEE (reference sequence). CDR3 DNA sequence: TGTGCCAGCAGCGAAATAGCGGGACCCCAAGAGACCCAGTACTTC. Its translation is CASSEIAGPQETQYF. Based on the CDR3 plus reference TRBV5-4 and TRBJ2-5, the full variable domain is ETGVTQSPTHLIKTRGQQVTLRCSSQSGHNTVSWYQQALGQGPQFIFQYYREEENGRGNFPPRFSGLQFPNYSSELNVNALELDDSALYLCASSEIAGPQETQYFGPGTRLLVL.

The chain uses TRBV19 and TRBJ1-2; a possible D gene is TRBD1 (6 bases). CDR1 and CDR2 (germline): LNHDA, SQIVND (reference sequence). V shed 7 bases and J shed 1 base, with 22 bases lying between them. CDR3 length: 17 residues. The CDR3 coding sequence is TGTGCCAGTACCCAGAAGGTCGGACAGTTTTTTAACTATGGCTACACCTTC. This translates into CASTQKVGQFFNYGYTF.

The chain has TRBV7-2 and TRBJ2-3; a possible D gene is TRBD2 (6 bases). This CDR3 contains 15 residues. The germline V gene encodes CDR1 SGHTA and CDR2 FQGNSA. The ends were cut back, 5 bases at V and 2 bases at J, with 14 bases in the middle. The CDR3 sequence is CASSTSGLPTDTQYF. Written as DNA, the CDR3 is TGTGCCAGCAGCACATCGGGACTGCCCACAGATACGCAGTATTTT.

The chain has TRBV9 and TRBJ1-5, with 9 bases identical to TRBD1. The ends lost 3 bases at V and 7 bases at J; junction bases unmatched: 5. Germline loops: CDR1 SGDLS, CDR2 YYNGEE. The CDR3 totals 14 residues. The CDR3 bases are TGTGCCAGCAGCGGGACAGGGGAGTACCAGCCCCAGCATTTT. It specifies CASSGTGEYQPQHF.

This clone was detected once. V usage is TRBV7-9 and J usage is TRBJ1-1; the D gene is possibly TRBD1 (6 bases). The CDR3 has 14 residues. V was clipped by 1 base and J by 1 base, with 7 bases between them. Germline-derived CDR1 and CDR2 are SEHNR and FQNEAQ (reference sequence). CDR3 sequence (DNA): TGTGCCAGCAGCTTAGTGACAGGGAACACTGAAGCTTTCTTT. Encoded protein: CASSLVTGNTEAFF.

V gene TRBV11-2 combines with J gene TRBJ2-7; D may be TRBD1 (7 bases). The V gene lost 2 bases and the J gene lost 2 bases, with 13 bases spanning the gap. The CDR3 extends over 15 amino acids. The germline V gene has CDR1 SGHAT and CDR2 FQNNGV. The CDR3 coding sequence is TGTGCCAGCAGCTTAAGGACAGGAGGGCCCTACGAGCAGTACTTC. As protein: CASSLRTGGPYEQYF.

The rearrangement joins TRBV11-2 to TRBJ2-1; TRBD2 is a possible D gene (5 bases). The CDR3 is 13 amino acids. The ends were cut back, 4 bases at V and 4 bases at J, with 8 bases in the middle. In germline, CDR1 is SGHAT, CDR2 FQNNGV. The CDR3 loop reads CASSWGEYNEQFF. The CDR3 DNA follows: TGTGCCAGCAGCTGGGGAGAGTACAATGAGCAGTTCTTC. The variable domain in full, with the rest retrieved from reference TRBV11-2 and TRBJ2-1, is EAGVAQSPRYKIIEKRQSVAFWCNPISGHATLYWYQQILGQGPKLLIQFQNNGVVDDSQLPKDRFSAERLKGVDSTLKIQPAKLEDSAVYLCASSWGEYNEQFFGPGTRLTVL.

The genes are TRBV19 and TRBJ2-2; 11 nucleotides line up with TRBD1. This CDR3 comprises 17 residues. V dropped 5 bases and J dropped 1; count of bases not matched to a gene: 6. Germline-derived CDR1 and CDR2 are LNHDA and SQIVND (reference sequence). CDR3 nucleotides: TGTGCCAGTAGTGACCGGACAGGGGGCAGGAACACCGGGGAGCTGTTTTTT. Translated: CASSDRTGGRNTGELFF.

The J gene is TRBJ1-5, the V gene TRBV18, with a tentative D call TRBD1 (5 bases). The CDR3 extends over 14 amino acids. The germline V and J ends were trimmed by 2 bases and 6 bases, with 11 bases remaining between them. CDR1 and CDR2 from the germline V gene are KGHSH and LQKENI. As DNA, the CDR3 is TGTGCCAGCTCACCAATCAGGGAAGGTCAGCCCCAGCATTTT. It yields the protein CASSPIREGQPQHF.

The chain carries TRBV6-6 and TRBJ2-7, with 7 bases lining up with TRBD1. The length of the CDR3 is 14 residues. Germline values: CDR1 MNHNY, CDR2 SVGAGI (reference sequence). Trimming cost V 0 bases and J 1 base; bases outside gene matches: 0. The CDR3 region is CASSYSDRSYEQYF. The CDR3 bases are TGTGCCAGCAGTTACTCGGACAGGTCCTACGAGCAGTACTTC.

The CDR3 nucleotides are TGTGCCAGCAGCTTAGTGGTGACACGGGAGTATAATTCACCCCTCCACTTT. Its protein is CASSLVVTREYNSPLHF. The V call is TRBV7-9, the J call TRBJ1-6; D is unclear. Trimming left V 1 base short and J 4 bases short, with 14 bases between. This CDR3 has 17 amino acids. The germline CDR1 and CDR2 sequences are SEHNR and FQNEAQ (reference sequence). Full variable domain (missing parts from reference TRBV7-9 and TRBJ1-6): DTGVSQNPRHKITKRGQNVTFRCDPISEHNRLYWYRQTLGQGPEFLTYFQNEAQLEKSRLLSDRFSAERPKGSFSTLEIQRTEQGDSAMYLCASSLVVTREYNSPLHFGNGTRLTVT.

V is TRBV6-2 or TRBV6-3 and J is TRBJ2-1; 9 bases are a match to TRBD2. Unmatched junction bases numbered 20, after V lost 4 bases and J lost 10 bases. This CDR3 has 18 amino acids. Germline V gene data show CDR1 as MNHEY and CDR2 as SVGEGT. The CDR3 bases are TGTGCCAGCAGTTTAGACAGGGAGAGACTAGCGGACTTCGGAGAGCAGTTCTTC. As protein: CASSLDRERLADFGEQFF.

The V gene is TRBV19, the J gene TRBJ1-3; D might be TRBD1 (5 bases). V was shortened by 5 bases and J by 0 bases, with 11 bases between the two germline ends. Germline loops: CDR1 LNHDA, CDR2 SQIVND (reference sequence). The CDR3 length is 15 residues. The CDR3 here is CASSPGLHSGNTIYF. CDR3 sequence (DNA): TGTGCCAGTAGTCCGGGACTCCACTCTGGAAACACCATATATTTT.

The CDR3 coding sequence is TGTGCCACCAGCAGAGGGTCTAGCGGGAGAATCAATGAGCAGTTCTTC. This gives the protein CATSRGSSGRINEQFF. This chain connects TRBV15 to TRBJ2-1, with 10 bases matching TRBD2. This CDR3 region has 16 residues. Germline loops: CDR1 LNHNV, CDR2 YYDKDF (reference sequence). Trimming cost V 1 base and J 6 bases; bases outside gene matches: 6.

The table lists this clone with a count of one. The J gene is TRBJ1-2, the V gene TRBV11-2; maybe TRBD1 (6 bases). CDR3 length equals 13 residues. The germline V gene encodes CDR1 SGHAT and CDR2 FQNNGV. Trimming stripped 0 bases from V and 7 bases from J, with 9 bases between. CDR3 loop: CASSLERGSGYTF. DNA for the CDR3: TGTGCCAGCAGCTTAGAAAGGGGGAGTGGCTACACCTTC.

The chain carries TRBV6-6 and TRBJ2-1; TRBD2 aligns across 9 bases. This CDR3 is built from 16 residues. Germline loops: CDR1 MNHNY, CDR2 SVGAGI (reference sequence). The trim removed 7 bases at V and 6 bases at J, leaving 13 bases unmatched. This CDR3 is CASTYNVGGGANEQFF. The CDR3 DNA is TGTGCCAGCACCTACAACGTTGGCGGGGGGGCCAATGAGCAGTTCTTC.

The chain carries TRBV11-1 and TRBJ2-7; possible D gene TRBD1, 6 bases. The germline V and J ends were trimmed by 3 bases and 1 base, with 10 bases remaining between them. The CDR3 extends over 14 amino acids. Germline assignment: CDR1 SGHAT and CDR2 FQDESV (reference sequence). The CDR3 DNA sequence: TGTGCCAGCAGCTTTACAGGGAGTTCCTACGAGCAGTACTTC. Translated, it gives CASSFTGSSYEQYF. Supplemented by reference TRBV11-1 and TRBJ2-7, the full variable domain reads EAEVAQSPRYKITEKSQAVAFWCDPISGHATLYWYRQILGQGPELLVQFQDESVVDDSQLPKDRFSAERLKGVDSTLKIQPAELGDSAMYLCASSFTGSSYEQYFGPGTRLTVT.

The gene calls are TRBV9 and TRBJ2-5; 8 nucleotides line up with TRBD2. V was pared by 0 bases and J by 6 bases, with 10 bases of the junction left unmatched. Germline CDR1 is SGDLS and CDR2 is YYNGEE. The CDR3 has 16 amino acids. The CDR3 sequence: CASSVEAREGVKTQYF. The DNA for the CDR3 is TGTGCCAGCAGCGTAGAGGCCCGGGAGGGAGTGAAGACCCAGTACTTC.

This chain links TRBV3-1 (or the pseudogene TRBV3-2) with TRBJ1-1; 11 bases fit TRBD1. Germline CDR1 reads LGHDT; CDR2 reads YNNKEL (reference sequence). This CDR3 is built from 18 residues. V was pared by 4 bases and J by 4 bases, with 14 bases of the junction left unmatched. CDR3 residues: CASSRGTGTGGDSTEAFF. CDR3 coding DNA: TGTGCCAGCAGCCGCGGGACCGGGACAGGGGGTGACAGCACTGAAGCTTTCTTT.